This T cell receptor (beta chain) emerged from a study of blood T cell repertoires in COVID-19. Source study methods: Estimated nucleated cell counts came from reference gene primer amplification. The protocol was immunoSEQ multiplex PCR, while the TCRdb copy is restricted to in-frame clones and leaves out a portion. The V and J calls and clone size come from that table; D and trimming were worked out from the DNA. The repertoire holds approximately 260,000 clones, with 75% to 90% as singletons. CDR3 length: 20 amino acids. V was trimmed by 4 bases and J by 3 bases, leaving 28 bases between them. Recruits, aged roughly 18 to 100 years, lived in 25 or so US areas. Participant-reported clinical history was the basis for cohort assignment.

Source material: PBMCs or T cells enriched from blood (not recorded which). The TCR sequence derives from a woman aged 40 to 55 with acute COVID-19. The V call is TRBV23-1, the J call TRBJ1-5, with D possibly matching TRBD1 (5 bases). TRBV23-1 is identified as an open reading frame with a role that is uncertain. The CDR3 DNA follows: TGCGCCAGCAGTCGAAGTAGCCATCAACCAGGGATGTTGGACAATCAGCCCCAGCATTTT. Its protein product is CASSRSSHQPGMLDNQPQHF.